Included here is one TCR beta chain sequence, with context. What it binds is unknown. This sample was included in a study of CD8 T cells in ankylosing spondylitis. Overall study findings and caveats: It was reported that disease-linked clones were significantly enriched in matched ankylosing spondylitis synovial fluid. Among TCR beta sequences, a motif of several highly homologous variants appeared characteristic of ankylosing spondylitis blood. There were earlier reports of some motif variants in reactive arthritis synovial fluid and blood.

The germline CDR1 and CDR2 sequences are DFQATT and SNEGSKA (reference sequence). Trimming took off 0 bases at V and 4 bases at J, with 12 bases between the two ends. The CDR3 totals 14 residues. The authors made TCR beta libraries by quantitative 5'-RACE with molecular barcodes. MiXCR was run by TCRdb on the 5' RACE reads, yielding one entry per CDR3 protein. This table holds hundreds of thousands of distinct CDR3 sequences, approximately 12% found once. The genes are TRBV20-1 and TRBJ1-1; possibly TRBD1 for D (5 bases). This clonotype was obtained from a male donor with ankylosing spondylitis. The source material was blood, either unsorted or a sorted T cell fraction (not recorded which). The CDR3: CSARDGGRVTEAFF. In DNA, the CDR3 is TGCAGTGCTAGAGACGGGGGGAGGGTCACTGAAGCTTTCTTT.